This T cell receptor (beta chain) originates from a study of blood T cell repertoires in COVID-19 (TCRdb year 2020). The study in broad terms: Collaborator samples came from the United States, Italy and Spain and covered acute and convalescent phases of COVID-19. Sample metadata almost always included a de-identified subject ID, COVID-19 status, age in years and sex. Where available, HLA class I and class II types were taken from metadata supplied by the sample provider and were not determined by assay-based typing. The repertoires were released in a freely available public database meant as a resource for research on the immune response to SARS-CoV-2. The material from the prospective study consisted of cDNA or gDNA derived from T cells, B-cell-depleted T cells, or PBMCs. The samples were drawn from the first 160 participants of the ongoing ImmuneRACE study and from some 1,300 subjects provided by 6 global collaborators. The dataset comprised deeply sampled blood TCRbeta repertoires from subjects exposed to, actively infected with, or recovered from COVID-19.

The immunoSEQ Assay, a bias-controlled multiplex PCR, was used to amplify TCRbeta CDR3 regions from genomic DNA. Processing in the source paper ran as follows. The number of nucleated cells in each sample was estimated from the amplification of reference gene primers within the assay. Sequence reads were collapsed and filtered to measure the absolute abundance of every unique TCRbeta CDR3 rearrangement. For each sample, productive Simpson clonality was calculated as the square root of Simpson's diversity index over productive rearrangements. TCRdb mirrors the immuneACCESS table, restricted to in-frame sequences. Some clones are absent from its copies; in checked studies, under half trace to an unresolved V gene, and the reason for the others is unknown. The DNA gave D and trimming, while V, J and clone size come from that table. In all, the sample holds about 48,000 clones, and approximately 90% of those were seen once. Less than 3% of the sample is in the top ten clones.

Here is what the overall study found, with its caveats: How much clinical and demographic metadata was included differed by source and by participant, and the metadata was provided uncurated.

V was cut back by 2 bases and J by 6 bases, leaving a gap of 12 bases between them. Taken from the germline V gene (reference sequence), the CDR1 and CDR2 loops are SGHNT and YYREEE. Measured from the cysteine to the phenylalanine, the CDR3 is 13 residues long. CDR3 DNA is the only sequence kept; it has 39 bases, read in frame from the first base. One collaborating source in Seattle enrolled patients while the patients were actively infected and followed the patients over time throughout the course of disease. The collaborating institutions used their own protocols to collect whole blood in K2EDTA tubes. For TCRbeta analysis, collaborators shipped samples as frozen whole blood, isolated PBMCs, or DNA extracted from either of those sample types. Concerning this clone itself: This clone's antigen is unknown. No much larger clonotype is one base removed from it; base qualities were not supplied.

This receptor was taken from a woman of 80 years or more with COVID-19, enrolled during active disease. The V gene is TRBV5-4 and the J gene is TRBJ2-7, with a weak D call of TRBD1 (5 bases match). Sequencing was performed on peripheral blood. The CDR3 loop reads CASSLDRGSEQYF. The DNA is as follows: TGTGCCAGCAGCTTAGATAGGGGATCCGAGCAGTACTTC.